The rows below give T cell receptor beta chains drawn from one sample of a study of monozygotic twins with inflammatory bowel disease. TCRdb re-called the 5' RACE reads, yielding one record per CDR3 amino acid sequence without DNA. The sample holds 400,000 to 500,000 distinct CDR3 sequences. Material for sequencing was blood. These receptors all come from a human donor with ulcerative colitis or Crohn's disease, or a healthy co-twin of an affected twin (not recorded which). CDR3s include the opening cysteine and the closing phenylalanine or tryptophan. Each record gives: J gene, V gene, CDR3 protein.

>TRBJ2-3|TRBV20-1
CSAPTSGYTDTQYF
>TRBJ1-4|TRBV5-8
CASSLGQKETNEKLFF
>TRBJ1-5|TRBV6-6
CASSYTGPEPQHF
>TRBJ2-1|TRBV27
CASSLRPTDAYYNEQFF
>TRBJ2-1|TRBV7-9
CASSLAWVRSNEQFF
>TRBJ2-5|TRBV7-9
CASSEYPRDGQETQYF
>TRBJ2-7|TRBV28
CASSPLGQGRGREADEQYF
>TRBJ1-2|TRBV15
CATSSTTGLYGYTF
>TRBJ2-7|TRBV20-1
CSARERPGPLPEQYF
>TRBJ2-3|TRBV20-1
CSARIGTDTQYF
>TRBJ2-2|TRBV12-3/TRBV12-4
CASSLFTNTGELFF
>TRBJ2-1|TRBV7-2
CASSVGPGTRFYNEQFF
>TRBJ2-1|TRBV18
CASSRGAAGSYNEQFF
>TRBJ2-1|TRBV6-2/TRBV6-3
CASSYVGGAYNEQFF
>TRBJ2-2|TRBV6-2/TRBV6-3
CASSSTGDMGELFF
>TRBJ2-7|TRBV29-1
CSVEDARTGSMYEQYF
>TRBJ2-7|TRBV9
CASSVRGFGNDYEQYF
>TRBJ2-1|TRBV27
CASSSLPQVNKANEQFF
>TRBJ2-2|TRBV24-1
CATLHRTTGAGTGELFF
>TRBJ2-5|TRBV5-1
CASSLASGGPGEQETQYF
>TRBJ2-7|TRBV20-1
CSARWGGSYEQYF
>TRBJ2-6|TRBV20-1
CSARGQGASERSGANVLTF
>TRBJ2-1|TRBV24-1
CATSRDRGGDEQFF
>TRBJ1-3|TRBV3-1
CASSELSGTDYSGNTIYF
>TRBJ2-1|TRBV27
CASSTLVTYEQFF
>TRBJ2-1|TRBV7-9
CASSLANQDPKNEQFF
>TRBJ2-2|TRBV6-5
CASSYWDSNTGELFF
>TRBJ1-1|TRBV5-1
CASSRWRGGGMNTEAFF
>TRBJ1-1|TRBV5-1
CASSPSGVLATEAFF
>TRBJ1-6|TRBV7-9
CASSLATGGDSPLHF
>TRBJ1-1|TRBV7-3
CASSLAGTENTEAFF
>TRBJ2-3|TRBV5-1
CASSQGLRTGGATDTQYF
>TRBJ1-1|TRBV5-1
CASSPDGVNTEAFF
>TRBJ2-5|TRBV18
CASSPPAGLGETQYF
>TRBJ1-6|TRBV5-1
CASSLGAESSPLHF
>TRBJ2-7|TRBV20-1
CSASLQGSSYEQYF
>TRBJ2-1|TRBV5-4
CASSLVGGGYNEQFF
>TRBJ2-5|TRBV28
CASSFRGGVEGETQYF
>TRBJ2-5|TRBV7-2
CASSLSRKETQYF
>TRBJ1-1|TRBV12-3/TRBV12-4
CASRRQGDPNTEAFF
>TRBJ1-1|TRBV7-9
CASSRLQGMNTEAFF
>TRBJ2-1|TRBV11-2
CASSRAVNEQFF
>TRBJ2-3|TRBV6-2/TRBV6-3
CASSYRGPRRDF
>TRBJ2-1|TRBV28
CASSLRPSEQFF
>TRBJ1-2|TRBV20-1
CSARGQLYGYTF
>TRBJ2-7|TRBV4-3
CASSQAGTGNREQYF
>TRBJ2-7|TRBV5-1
CASKGATGTRGGEQYF
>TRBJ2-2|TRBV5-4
CASSLVTMGTGELFF
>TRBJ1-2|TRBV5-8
CASSLAQGFYGYTF
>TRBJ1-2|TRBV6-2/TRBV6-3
CASSPLTGGYYGYTF
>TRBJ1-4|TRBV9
CASSPQPGLSEKLFF